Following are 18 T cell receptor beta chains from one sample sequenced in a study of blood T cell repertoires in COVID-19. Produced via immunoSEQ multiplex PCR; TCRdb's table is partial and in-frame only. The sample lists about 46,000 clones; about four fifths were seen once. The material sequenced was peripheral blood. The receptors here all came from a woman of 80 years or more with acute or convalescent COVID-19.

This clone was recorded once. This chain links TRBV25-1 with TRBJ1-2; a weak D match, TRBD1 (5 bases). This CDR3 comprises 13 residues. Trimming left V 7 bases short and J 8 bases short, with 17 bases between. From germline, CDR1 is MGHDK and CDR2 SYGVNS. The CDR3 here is CASTPGGTIGYTF. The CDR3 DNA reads TGTGCCAGCACTCCTGGGGGGACGATCGGCTACACCTTC.

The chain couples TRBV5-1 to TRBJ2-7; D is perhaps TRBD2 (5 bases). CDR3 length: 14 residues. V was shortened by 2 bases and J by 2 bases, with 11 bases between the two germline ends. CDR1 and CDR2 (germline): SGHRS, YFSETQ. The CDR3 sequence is CASSFGDFPYEQYF. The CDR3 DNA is TGCGCCAGCAGCTTCGGGGATTTCCCCTACGAGCAGTACTTC.

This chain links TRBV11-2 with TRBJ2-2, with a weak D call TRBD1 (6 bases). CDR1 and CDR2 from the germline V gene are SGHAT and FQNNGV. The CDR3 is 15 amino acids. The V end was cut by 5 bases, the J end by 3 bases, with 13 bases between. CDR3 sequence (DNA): TGTGCCAGCAGCCTAGTCAGGGGCGACACCGGGGAGCTGTTTTTT. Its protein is CASSLVRGDTGELFF.

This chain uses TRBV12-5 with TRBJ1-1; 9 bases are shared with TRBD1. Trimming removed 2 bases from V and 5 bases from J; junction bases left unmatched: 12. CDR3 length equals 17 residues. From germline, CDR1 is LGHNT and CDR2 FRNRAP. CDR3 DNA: TGTGCTAGTGGTTTGACACCGGGACAGGGTTTTGGGACTGAAGCTTTCTTT. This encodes CASGLTPGQGFGTEAFF.

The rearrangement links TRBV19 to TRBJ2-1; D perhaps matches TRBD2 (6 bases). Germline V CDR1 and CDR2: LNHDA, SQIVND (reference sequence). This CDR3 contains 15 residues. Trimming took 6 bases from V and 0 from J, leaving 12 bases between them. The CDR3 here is CASSPGVGSYNEQFF. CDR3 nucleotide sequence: TGTGCCAGTAGCCCGGGGGTAGGCTCCTACAATGAGCAGTTCTTC.

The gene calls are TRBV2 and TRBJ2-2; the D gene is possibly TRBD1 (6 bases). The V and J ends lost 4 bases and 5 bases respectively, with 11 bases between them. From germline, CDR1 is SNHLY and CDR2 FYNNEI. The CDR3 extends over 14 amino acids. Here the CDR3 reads CASSGQAGTGELFF. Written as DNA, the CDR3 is TGTGCCAGCAGTGGACAGGCAGGAACCGGGGAGCTGTTTTTT.

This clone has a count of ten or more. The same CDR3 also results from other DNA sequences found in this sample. CDR3 bases: TGTGCCAGCAGTTTGTCGGGACAGGGATATGGCTACACCTTC. Residues: CASSLSGQGYGYTF. V is TRBV27 and J is TRBJ1-2; 9 positions agree with TRBD1. Trimming at V came to 3 bases and at J to 5 bases, leaving 4 bases not matched to a gene. The CDR3 has 14 residues. In germline, CDR1 is MNHEY, CDR2 SMNVEV (reference sequence).

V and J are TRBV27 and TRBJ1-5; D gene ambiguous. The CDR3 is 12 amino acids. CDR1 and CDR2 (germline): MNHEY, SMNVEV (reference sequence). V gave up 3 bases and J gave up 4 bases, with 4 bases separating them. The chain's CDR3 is CASSFLNQPQHF. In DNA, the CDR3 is TGTGCCAGCAGTTTTTTAAATCAGCCCCAGCATTTT.

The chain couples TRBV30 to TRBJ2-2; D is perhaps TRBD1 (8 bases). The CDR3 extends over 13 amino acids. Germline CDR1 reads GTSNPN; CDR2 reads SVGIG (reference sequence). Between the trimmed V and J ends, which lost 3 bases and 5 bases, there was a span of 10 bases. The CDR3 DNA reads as TGTGCCTGGAGACAGGGGGGGACCGGGGAGCTGTTTTTT. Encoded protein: CAWRQGGTGELFF.

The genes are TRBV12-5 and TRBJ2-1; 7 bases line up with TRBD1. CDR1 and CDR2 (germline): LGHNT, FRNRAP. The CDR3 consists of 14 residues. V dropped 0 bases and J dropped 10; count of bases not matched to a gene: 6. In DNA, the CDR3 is TGTGCTAGTGGTTTGGTAATTCTGGGACAGGAGCAGTTCTTC. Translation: CASGLVILGQEQFF.

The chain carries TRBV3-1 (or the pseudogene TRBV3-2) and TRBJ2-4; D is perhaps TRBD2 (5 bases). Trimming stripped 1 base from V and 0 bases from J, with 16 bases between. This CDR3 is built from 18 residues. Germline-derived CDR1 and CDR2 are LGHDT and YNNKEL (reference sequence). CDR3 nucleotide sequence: TGTGCCAGCAGCCAAGGGTCCGGACTCCAGGAAGCCAAAAACATTCAGTACTTC. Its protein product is CASSQGSGLQEAKNIQYF.

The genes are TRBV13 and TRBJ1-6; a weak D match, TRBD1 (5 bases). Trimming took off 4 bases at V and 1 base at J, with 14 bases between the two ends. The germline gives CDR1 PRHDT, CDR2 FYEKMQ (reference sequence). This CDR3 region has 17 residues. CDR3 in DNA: TGTGCCAGCAGCTCCCCGCGGGGGTCTTCCTATAATTCACCCCTCCACTTT. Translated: CASSSPRGSSYNSPLHF.

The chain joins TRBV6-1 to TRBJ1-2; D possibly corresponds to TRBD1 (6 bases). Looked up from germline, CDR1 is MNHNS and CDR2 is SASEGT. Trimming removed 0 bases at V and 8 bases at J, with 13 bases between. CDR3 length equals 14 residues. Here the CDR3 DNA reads TGTGCCAGCAGTGAAGCGGGGGGGGCTGACGGCTACACCTTC. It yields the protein CASSEAGGADGYTF.

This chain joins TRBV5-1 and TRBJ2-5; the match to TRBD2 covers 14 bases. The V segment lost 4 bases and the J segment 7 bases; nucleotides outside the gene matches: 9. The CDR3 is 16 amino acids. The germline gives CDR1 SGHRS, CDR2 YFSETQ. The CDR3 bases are TGCGCCAGCAGCGTGGGGACTAGCGGGGGTCTTGGGACCCAGTACTTC. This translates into CASSVGTSGGLGTQYF.

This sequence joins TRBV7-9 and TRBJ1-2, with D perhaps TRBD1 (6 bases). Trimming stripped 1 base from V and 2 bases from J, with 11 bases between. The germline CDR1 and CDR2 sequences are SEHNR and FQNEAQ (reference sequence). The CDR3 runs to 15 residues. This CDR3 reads CASSLVRGGNYGYTF. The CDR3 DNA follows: TGTGCCAGCAGCTTAGTACGTGGGGGCAACTATGGCTACACCTTC.

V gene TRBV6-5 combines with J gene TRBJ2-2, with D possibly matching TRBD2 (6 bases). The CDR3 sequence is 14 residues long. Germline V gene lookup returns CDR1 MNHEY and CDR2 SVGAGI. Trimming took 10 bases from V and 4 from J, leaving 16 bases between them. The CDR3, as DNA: TGTGCCACCCCGGGGGACTCCAGCACCGGGGAGCTGTTTTTT. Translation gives CATPGDSSTGELFF.

CDR3 sequence (DNA): TGTGCCAGCTCACAATCGGAGGGAGCTGGAAACACCATATATTTT. Its translation: CASSQSEGAGNTIYF. The V call is TRBV18, the J call TRBJ1-3, with D hard to call. Trimming cost V 4 bases and J 2 bases, with 12 bases left between them. This CDR3 region has 15 residues. Germline V gene sequence: CDR1 KGHSH, CDR2 LQKENI.

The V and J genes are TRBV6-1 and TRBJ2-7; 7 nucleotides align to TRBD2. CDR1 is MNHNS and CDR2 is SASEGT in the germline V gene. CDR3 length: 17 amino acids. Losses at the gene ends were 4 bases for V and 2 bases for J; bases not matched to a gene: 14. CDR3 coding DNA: TGTGCCAGCAGTGTAGGTAGCGGGTGGACGATGCCCTACGAGCAGTACTTC. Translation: CASSVGSGWTMPYEQYF.